One sample yielded the 5 T cell receptor beta chains listed below, sequenced in a study of T cells after yellow fever vaccination. One entry per CDR3 protein, called by TCRdb with MiXCR from the 5' RACE reads. The sample has 450,000 to 650,000 distinct CDR3 sequences; roughly 22% are singletons. The source material was PBMCs, sampled roughly 20 days after the first yellow fever vaccination. These receptors all stem from a man aged 18 to 29 who received the YFV17D yellow fever vaccine.

Only a few counts were recorded for this clonotype. CDR3 DNA: TGTGCCAGCAGTTACCGCGGGGGGGCCGGGGAGACCCAGTACTTC. Translated: CASSYRGGAGETQYF. The rearrangement uses TRBV6-5 and TRBJ2-5; 9 positions match TRBD2. There are 15 residues in the CDR3. Germline values: CDR1 MNHEY, CDR2 SVGAGI. J was trimmed by 5 bases and V by 2 bases; bases with no gene match: 6.

This chain links TRBV6-2 or TRBV6-3 with TRBJ2-3; 9 bases align to TRBD2. Germline V gene lookup returns CDR1 MNHEY and CDR2 SVGEGT. This CDR3 is built from 12 residues. J lost 9 bases, V lost 7 bases, and 5 bases had no gene match. Here the CDR3 DNA reads TGTGCCAGCACCAAGCGGGGGGACACGCAGTATTTT. The encoded protein is CASTKRGDTQYF.

This clonotype was counted only a few times. J is TRBJ2-1 and V is TRBV29-1; D gene unclear. This CDR3 region has 13 residues. Trimming cost V 2 bases and J 0 bases, with 5 bases left between them. The germline CDR1 and CDR2 sequences are SQVTM and ANQGSEA. The DNA of the CDR3 is TGCAGCGTTGAATATAGCTCCTACAATGAGCAGTTCTTC. The encoded protein is CSVEYSSYNEQFF.

This clonotype was found a few times. The rearrangement uses TRBV7-9 and TRBJ2-1; possibly TRBD2 for D (6 bases). Trimming removed 4 bases at V and 6 bases at J, with 10 bases between. This CDR3 region has 13 residues. Germline V gene lookup returns CDR1 SEHNR and CDR2 FQNEAQ (reference sequence). DNA for the CDR3: TGTGCCAGCAGCTCCCCGGGAGTCAATGAGCAGTTCTTC. Translating gives CASSSPGVNEQFF.

The table lists this clonotype with a few counts. The rearrangement links TRBV20-1 to TRBJ1-1, with a weak D call TRBD1 (6 bases). CDR1 and CDR2 (germline): DFQATT, SNEGSKA (reference sequence). The CDR3 consists of 16 residues. Deletions cut 6 bases from V and 3 bases from J, with 23 bases between. CDR3 sequence: CSAPPSGDPRYTEAFF. Written as DNA, the CDR3 is TGCAGTGCCCCCCCATCAGGGGACCCGAGGTACACTGAAGCTTTCTTT.